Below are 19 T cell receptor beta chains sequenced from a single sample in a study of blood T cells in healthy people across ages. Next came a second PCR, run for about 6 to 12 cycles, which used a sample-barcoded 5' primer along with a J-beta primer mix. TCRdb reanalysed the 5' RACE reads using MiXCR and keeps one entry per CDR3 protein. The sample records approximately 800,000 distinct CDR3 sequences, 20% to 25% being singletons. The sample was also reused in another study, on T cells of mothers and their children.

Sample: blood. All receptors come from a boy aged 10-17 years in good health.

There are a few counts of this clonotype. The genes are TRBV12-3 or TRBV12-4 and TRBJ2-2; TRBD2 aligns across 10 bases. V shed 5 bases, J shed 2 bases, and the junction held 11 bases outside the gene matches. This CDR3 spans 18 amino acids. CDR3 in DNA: TGTGCCAGCAGTCCCCGTTATACTAGCGGGATTAACACCGGGGAGCTGTTTTTT. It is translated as CASSPRYTSGINTGELFF.

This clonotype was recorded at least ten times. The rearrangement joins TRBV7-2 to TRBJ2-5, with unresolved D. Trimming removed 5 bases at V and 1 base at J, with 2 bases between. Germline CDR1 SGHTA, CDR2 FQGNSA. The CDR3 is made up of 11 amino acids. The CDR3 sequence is CASSAQETQYF. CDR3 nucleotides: TGTGCCAGCAGCGCCCAAGAGACCCAGTACTTC.

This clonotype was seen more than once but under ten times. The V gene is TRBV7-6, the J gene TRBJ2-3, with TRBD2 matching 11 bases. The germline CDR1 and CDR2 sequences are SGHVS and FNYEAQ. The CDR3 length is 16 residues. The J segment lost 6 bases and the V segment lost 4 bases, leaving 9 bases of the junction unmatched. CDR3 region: CASSYKIAGGPDTQYF. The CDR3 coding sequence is TGTGCCAGCAGCTATAAAATAGCGGGGGGGCCGGATACGCAGTATTTT.

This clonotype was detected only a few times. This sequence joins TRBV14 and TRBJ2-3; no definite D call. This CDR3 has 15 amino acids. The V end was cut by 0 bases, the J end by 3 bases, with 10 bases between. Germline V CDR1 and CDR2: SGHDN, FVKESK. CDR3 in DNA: TGTGCCAGCAGCCAAGAGTTGGACCTAACAGATACGCAGTATTTT. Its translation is CASSQELDLTDTQYF.

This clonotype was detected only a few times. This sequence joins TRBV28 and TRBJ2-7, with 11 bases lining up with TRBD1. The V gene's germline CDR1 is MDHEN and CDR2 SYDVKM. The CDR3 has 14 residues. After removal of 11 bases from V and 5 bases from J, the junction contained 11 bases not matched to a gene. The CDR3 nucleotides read TGTGCCGTCTTTACCGGGACAGGGGGAAACGAGCAGTACTTC. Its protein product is CAVFTGTGGNEQYF.

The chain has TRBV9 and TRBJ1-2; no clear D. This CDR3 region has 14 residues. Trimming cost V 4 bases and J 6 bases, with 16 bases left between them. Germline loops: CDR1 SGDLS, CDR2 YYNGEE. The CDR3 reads CASSPMGSSDGYTF. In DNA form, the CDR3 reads TGTGCCAGCAGCCCTATGGGCAGCTCCGATGGCTACACCTTC.

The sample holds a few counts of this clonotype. The CDR3 here is CASRKGYDNYGYTF. The CDR3 DNA reads TGCGCCAGCAGAAAAGGATACGATAACTATGGCTACACCTTC. The chain combines TRBV5-1 with TRBJ1-2; no clear D gene. Germline CDR1 SGHRS, CDR2 YFSETQ. There are 14 residues in the CDR3. V was shortened by 5 bases and J by 1 base, with 12 bases between the two germline ends.

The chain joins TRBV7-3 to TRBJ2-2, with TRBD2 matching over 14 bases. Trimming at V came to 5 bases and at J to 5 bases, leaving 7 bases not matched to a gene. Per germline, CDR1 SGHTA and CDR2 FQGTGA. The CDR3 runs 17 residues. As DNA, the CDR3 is TGTGCCAGCAGCACGGGACTAGCGGGAGAGGGGACCGGGGAGCTGTTTTTT. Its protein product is CASSTGLAGEGTGELFF.

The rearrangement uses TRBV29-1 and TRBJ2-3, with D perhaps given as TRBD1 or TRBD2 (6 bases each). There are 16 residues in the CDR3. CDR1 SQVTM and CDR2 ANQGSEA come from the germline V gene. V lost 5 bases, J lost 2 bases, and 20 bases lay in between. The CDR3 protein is CSVLKGGSAFTDTQYF. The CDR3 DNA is TGCAGCGTTCTAAAGGGGGGTAGCGCATTCACAGATACGCAGTATTTT.

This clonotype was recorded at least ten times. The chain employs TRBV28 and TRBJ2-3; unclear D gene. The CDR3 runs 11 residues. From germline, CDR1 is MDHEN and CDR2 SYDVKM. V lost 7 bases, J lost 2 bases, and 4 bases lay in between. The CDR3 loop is CASTTTDTQYF. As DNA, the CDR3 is TGTGCCAGCACGACCACAGATACGCAGTATTTT.

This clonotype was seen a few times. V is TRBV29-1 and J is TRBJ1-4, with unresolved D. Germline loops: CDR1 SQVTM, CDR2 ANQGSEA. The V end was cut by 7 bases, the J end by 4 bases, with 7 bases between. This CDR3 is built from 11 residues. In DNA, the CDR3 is TGCAGCGCCAGAAATAATGAAAAACTGTTTTTT. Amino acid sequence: CSARNNEKLFF. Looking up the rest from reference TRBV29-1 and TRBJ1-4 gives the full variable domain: SAVISQKPSRDICQRGTSLTIQCQVDSQVTMMFWYRQQPGQSLTLIATANQGSEATYESGFVIDKFPISRPNLTFSTLTVSNMSPEDSSIYLCSARNNEKLFFGSGTQLSVL.

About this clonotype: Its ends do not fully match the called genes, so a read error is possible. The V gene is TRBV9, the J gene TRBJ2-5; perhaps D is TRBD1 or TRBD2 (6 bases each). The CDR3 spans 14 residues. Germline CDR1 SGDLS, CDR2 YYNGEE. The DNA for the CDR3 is TGTGCCAGCAGCGTAGGGGGGGCCCAAGAGACCCGGTACTTC. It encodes CASSVGGAQETRYF.

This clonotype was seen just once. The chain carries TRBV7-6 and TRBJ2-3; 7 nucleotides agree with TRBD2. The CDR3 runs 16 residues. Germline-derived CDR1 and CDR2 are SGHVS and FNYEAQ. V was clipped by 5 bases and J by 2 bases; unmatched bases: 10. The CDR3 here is CASSPGTTRDTDTQYF. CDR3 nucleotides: TGTGCCAGCAGCCCAGGGACTACCAGGGACACAGATACGCAGTATTTT. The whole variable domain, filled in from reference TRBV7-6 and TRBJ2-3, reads GAGVSQSPRYKVTKRGQDVALRCDPISGHVSLYWYRQALGQGPEFLTYFNYEAQQDKSGLPNDRFSAERPEGSISTLTIQRTEQRDSAMYRCASSPGTTRDTDTQYFGPGTRLTVL.

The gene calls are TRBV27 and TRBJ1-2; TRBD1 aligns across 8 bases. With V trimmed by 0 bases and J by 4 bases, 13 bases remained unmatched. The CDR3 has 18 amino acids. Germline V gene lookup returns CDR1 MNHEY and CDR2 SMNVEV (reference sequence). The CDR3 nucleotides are TGTGCCAGCAGTTTATCGGCACCTCGACAGGGGTTGGGCTATGGCTACACCTTC. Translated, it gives CASSLSAPRQGLGYGYTF.

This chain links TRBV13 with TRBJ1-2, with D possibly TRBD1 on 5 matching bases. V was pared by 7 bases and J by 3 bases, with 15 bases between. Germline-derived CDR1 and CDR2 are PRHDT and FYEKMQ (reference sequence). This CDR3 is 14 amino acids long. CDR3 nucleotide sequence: TGTGCCAGCACCTTCGGGGGTATCGACTATGGCTACACCTTC. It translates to CASTFGGIDYGYTF.

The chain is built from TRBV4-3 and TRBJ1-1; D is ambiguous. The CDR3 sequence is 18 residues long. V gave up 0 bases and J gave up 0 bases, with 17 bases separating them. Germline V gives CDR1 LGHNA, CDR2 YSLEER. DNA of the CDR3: TGCGCCAGCAGCCAAGATTTTTTAGGACCGAGCATGAACACTGAAGCTTTCTTT. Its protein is CASSQDFLGPSMNTEAFF.

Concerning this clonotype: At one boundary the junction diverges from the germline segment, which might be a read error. This chain's CDR3 is CSSSLDRGYEQYF. As DNA, the CDR3 is TGTTCCAGCAGCCTGGACAGGGGCTACGAGCAGTACTTC. The chain joins TRBV7-9 to TRBJ2-7; 9 nucleotides line up with TRBD1. Germline V lookup: CDR1 SEHNR, CDR2 FQNEAQ (reference sequence). The CDR3 runs to 13 residues.

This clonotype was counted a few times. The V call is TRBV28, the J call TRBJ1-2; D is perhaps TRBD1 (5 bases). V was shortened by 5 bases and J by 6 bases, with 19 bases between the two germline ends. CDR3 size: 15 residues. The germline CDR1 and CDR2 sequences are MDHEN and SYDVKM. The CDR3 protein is CASSLSGGRRDGYTF. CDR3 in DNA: TGTGCCAGCAGTCTTAGCGGGGGACGGAGGGATGGCTACACCTTC.

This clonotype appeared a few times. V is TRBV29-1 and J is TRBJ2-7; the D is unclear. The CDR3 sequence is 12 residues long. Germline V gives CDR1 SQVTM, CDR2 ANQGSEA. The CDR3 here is CTIRIGRGEQYF. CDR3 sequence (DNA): TGCACGATCAGGATCGGTCGAGGCGAGCAGTACTTC.